Shown below are 9 T cell receptor beta chains from a single sample sequenced in a study of molecular identifiers for immune sequencing clone quantification. TCRdb ran MiXCR on the PCR reads and lists one entry per CDR3 protein. This table holds 300,000 to 400,000 distinct CDR3 sequences, roughly a quarter found once. The specimen was naive CD8+ T cells from blood, with Jurkat cell RNA spiked in. Regarding subset: FACS-sorted CD8+CD4-CCR7+CD45RA+ naive T cells. The receptors here all came from a human donor in good health. Some libraries in this study had Jurkat cell RNA spiked in.

A few counts support this clonotype. The V call is TRBV9, the J call TRBJ2-3; D is unresolved. Germline assignment: CDR1 SGDLS and CDR2 YYNGEE. V was pared by 6 bases and J by 2 bases, with 22 bases between. The CDR3 has 17 amino acids. The DNA of the CDR3 is TGTGCCAGCACCAAGCGAGAATCTACTTTGGACACAGATACGCAGTATTTT. This sequence encodes CASTKRESTLDTDTQYF. Full variable domain (rest looked up from reference TRBV9 and TRBJ2-3): DSGVTQTPKHLITATGQRVTLRCSPRSGDLSVYWYQQSLDQGLQFLIQYYNGEERAKGNILERFSAQQFPDLHSELNLSSLELGDSALYFCASTKRESTLDTDTQYFGPGTRLTVL.

This clonotype was counted between two and nine times. V is TRBV27 and J is TRBJ1-5; TRBD1 might be the D (5 bases). V was pared by 3 bases and J by 8 bases, with 14 bases between. The CDR3 covers 14 residues. The germline CDR1 and CDR2 sequences are MNHEY and SMNVEV (reference sequence). The CDR3 sequence: CASSFGGAREPQHF. The CDR3 nucleotides read TGTGCCAGCAGTTTTGGAGGGGCTCGGGAGCCCCAGCATTTT.

This clonotype showed up many times. The V and J genes are TRBV6-6 and TRBJ2-7, with D unclear. The CDR3 is 12 residues long. From germline, CDR1 is MNHNY and CDR2 SVGAGI (reference sequence). Trimming took 5 bases from V and 6 from J, leaving 11 bases between them. The CDR3 loop reads CASSPDPAEQYF. Written as DNA, the CDR3 is TGTGCCAGCAGTCCGGACCCGGCCGAGCAGTACTTC.

This clonotype has at least ten counts. The V and J genes are TRBV7-3 and TRBJ2-1; 11 positions match TRBD1. CDR1 SGHTA and CDR2 FQGTGA come from the germline V gene. The CDR3 is 17 residues long. V shed 5 bases and J 1 base; nucleotides not matched to a gene: 7. This CDR3 is CASSPTGTGGSYNEQFF. The CDR3 coding sequence is TGTGCCAGCAGCCCTACCGGGACAGGGGGATCCTACAATGAGCAGTTCTTC.

Note on this clonotype: With a much larger clone just one base away, this may be a read error. The V and J genes are TRBV2 and TRBJ2-7, with D possibly being TRBD1 or TRBD2 (6 bases each). Between the trimmed V and J ends, which lost 6 bases and 6 bases, there was a span of 18 bases. The CDR3 contains 14 residues. CDR1 SNHLY and CDR2 FYNNEI come from the germline V gene. The CDR3 sequence: CASSPGASFREQYF. The CDR3 bases are TGTGCCAGCAGCCCGGGGGCCTCGTTCCGCGAGCAGTACTTC.

This clonotype was picked up a small number of times. The gene calls are TRBV27 and TRBJ2-2; 8 bases align to TRBD1. CDR1 MNHEY and CDR2 SMNVEV come from the germline V gene (reference sequence). The V segment lost 4 bases and the J segment 2 bases; nucleotides outside the gene matches: 9. The CDR3 extends over 17 amino acids. CDR3 region: CASSWSGGHQNTGELFF. The DNA of the CDR3 is TGTGCCAGCAGTTGGTCAGGGGGCCACCAAAACACCGGGGAGCTGTTTTTT.

This clonotype was detected a few times. The V call is TRBV21-1, the J call TRBJ2-7; the table's TRBD1 call for D was not verified on the DNA. TRBV21-1 is classified as a pseudogene. This CDR3 region has 14 residues. The CDR3 is CASSKVRGVVEQYF. As DNA, the CDR3 is TGTGCCAGCAGCAAGGTCAGGGGGGTTGTGGAGCAGTACTTC.

The CDR3 sequence is CASSPGITSGSTDTQYF. CDR3 in DNA: TGCGCCAGCAGCCCGGGAATAACTAGCGGGAGTACAGATACGCAGTATTTT. The rearrangement links TRBV4-3 to TRBJ2-3, with 11 bases matching TRBD2. This CDR3 region has 17 residues. Germline CDR1 is LGHNA and CDR2 is YSLEER. Losses at the gene ends were 4 bases for V and 3 bases for J; bases not matched to a gene: 9.

V gene TRBV11-2 combines with J gene TRBJ2-1; D is unresolved. V was trimmed by 5 bases and J by 14 bases, leaving 7 bases between them. Germline CDR1 reads SGHAT; CDR2 reads FQNNGV. The CDR3 is 9 residues long. CDR3 protein: CASSPPKFF. As DNA, the CDR3 is TGTGCCAGCAGCCCCCCTAAGTTCTTC.